The next 3 T cell receptor beta chains were all read from a single sample in a study of cytomegalovirus exposure and HLA in healthy donors. The PCR made use of 60 Vbeta and 13 Jbeta primers. Generated by immunoSEQ multiplex PCR, the TCRdb table keeps only in-frame clones and is missing some. In the table there are around 230,000 clones, 60% to 80% of which are singletons. The sample comprised PBMCs. All receptors derive from a male donor in good health and CMV-seronegative.

This chain uses TRBV7-8 with TRBJ2-3; 8 nucleotides align to TRBD2. V shed 1 base, J shed 0 bases, and the junction held 9 bases outside the gene matches. The CDR3 spans 18 residues. Germline CDR1 SGHVS, CDR2 FQNEAQ. CDR3 loop: CASSLGLRGGLSTDTQYF. CDR3 coding DNA: TGTGCCAGCAGCTTAGGTTTACGGGGGGGCCTTAGCACAGATACGCAGTATTTT.

This clone has a handful of counts. This chain uses TRBV2 with TRBJ2-1; 7 positions agree with TRBD2. The V gene's germline CDR1 is SNHLY and CDR2 FYNNEI. V lost 5 bases and J lost 8; bases outside the gene matches: 6. The CDR3 is 13 amino acids. The DNA of the CDR3 is TGTGCCAGCAGTTGGACTAGGGTCGATGAGCAGTTCTTC. It translates to CASSWTRVDEQFF.

The chain combines TRBV27 with TRBJ2-7; D perhaps matches TRBD1 (6 bases). The CDR3 has 16 residues. V lost 5 bases and J 3 bases, leaving 20 bases between the germline ends. Germline-derived CDR1 and CDR2 are MNHEY and SMNVEV (reference sequence). This CDR3 is CASSPPPGRTDYEQYF. CDR3 DNA sequence: TGTGCCAGCAGTCCACCCCCGGGTCGGACAGACTACGAGCAGTACTTC.